The entry below gives a single T cell receptor beta chain sequence along with its context. In the authors' methods: Counts of nucleated cells, estimated from reference gene primer amplification, were obtained. Repertoires were generated with immunoSEQ multiplex PCR, while TCRdb's copy carries only in-frame clones and drops some. V and J calls and clone size come straight from that table; D and trimming were deduced from the DNA. The sample consists of about 250,000 clones, 88% of them appearing once. The data originate from a study of blood T cell repertoires in COVID-19. Across the whole study: The samples span acute and convalescent COVID-19 from the United States, Italy and Spain. The cDNA or gDNA used as material had been derived from T cells, B-cell-depleted T cells, or PBMCs.

CDR1 and CDR2 from the germline V gene are SGHRS and YFSETQ. Trimming cost V 0 bases and J 5 bases, with 7 bases left between them. The CDR3 sequence is 13 residues long. Seattle enrolled patients during active infection and tracked them longitudinally. The specimen was peripheral blood. The chain carries TRBV5-1 and TRBJ2-3; D gene ambiguous. This receptor was identified in a woman between 25 and 40 years old with COVID-19, enrolled during active disease. The CDR3 nucleotides read TGCGCCAGCAGCTTGGGGAGTGTAGATACGCAGTATTTT. Encoded protein: CASSLGSVDTQYF.